Each of the 18 T cell receptor beta chains below was sequenced from the same sample in a study of blood T cells in healthy people across ages (dated by TCRdb to the mid-2010s). Library creation used 5' RACE. Sequencing was performed on an Illumina HiSeq 2500. The second PCR ran for about 6 to 11 cycles and used a J-beta primer mix along with a sample-barcoded 5' primer. TCRdb passed the public sequencing reads through fastp at Q25 and MiXCR, retaining productive beta sequences. Each CDR3 protein appears once, grouped with its most common genes and DNA. For this sample the table gives approximately 780,000 distinct CDR3 sequences, of which 20% to 30% were detected only once. Over 2.5% of the sample lies in the top ten. These data were also filed under a second study, of T cells of mothers and their children.

Sequenced sample: blood. All receptors derive from a boy younger than 18 in good health.

V gene TRBV29-1 combines with J gene TRBJ2-4; 7 nucleotides line up with TRBD2. CDR1 is SQVTM and CDR2 is ANQGSEA in the germline V gene. The CDR3 length is 14 residues. V lost 4 bases, J lost 7 bases, and 10 bases stayed unmatched. CDR3 bases: TGCAGCGTTGGAGGAGCGGGGAATACTAACATTCAGTACTTC. Amino acids: CSVGGAGNTNIQYF.

This clonotype was seen a handful of times. The V call is TRBV12-3 or TRBV12-4, the J call TRBJ1-5, with D maybe TRBD1 (5 bases). V lost 5 bases and J lost 8, with 19 bases in between. This CDR3 contains 15 residues. Written as DNA, the CDR3 is TGTGCCAGCAGTGTTGGGACGGCGGAGATGGAGCCCCAGCATTTT. It encodes CASSVGTAEMEPQHF.

This clonotype was detected a few times. V usage is TRBV6-5 and J usage is TRBJ1-5; 11 bases fit TRBD1. The CDR3 length is 18 residues. Germline-derived CDR1 and CDR2 are MNHEY and SVGAGI. The trim removed 2 bases at V and 1 base at J, leaving 7 bases unmatched. The CDR3 is CASSYGTGGMGSNQPQHF. The CDR3 bases are TGTGCCAGCAGTTACGGGACAGGGGGTATGGGAAGCAATCAGCCCCAGCATTTT.

This clonotype was counted between two and nine times. This chain links TRBV20-1 with TRBJ2-3, with 8 bases identical to TRBD1. The CDR3 has 17 residues. With V trimmed by 0 bases and J by 4 bases, 12 bases remained unmatched. In germline, CDR1 is DFQATT, CDR2 SNEGSKA (reference sequence). The DNA of the CDR3 is TGCAGTGCTAGAGATGGGAACAGGGGGACGGTGGCAGATACGCAGTATTTT. It is translated as CSARDGNRGTVADTQYF.

This clonotype was counted at least ten times. The rearrangement uses TRBV4-1 and TRBJ2-7, with D hard to call. CDR3 length: 13 amino acids. Germline loops: CDR1 MGHRA, CDR2 YSYEKL. V gave up 4 bases and J gave up 3 bases, with 10 bases separating them. CDR3 residues: CASSLQDDYEQYF. The CDR3, as DNA: TGCGCCAGCAGCCTACAAGATGACTACGAGCAGTACTTC.

The chain joins TRBV15 to TRBJ2-1, with 8 bases fitting TRBD1. The V segment lost 1 base and the J segment 3 bases; nucleotides outside the gene matches: 2. From germline, CDR1 is LNHNV and CDR2 YYDKDF (reference sequence). The CDR3 spans 15 residues. DNA for the CDR3: TGTGCCACCAGCAGAGCGACAGGGGTCTACAATGAGCAGTTCTTC. Residues: CATSRATGVYNEQFF.

V is TRBV6-6 and J is TRBJ2-1; D unresolved. The DNA matches TRBJ2-7 better at its end, which makes the J call doubtful. This CDR3 region has 11 residues. CDR1 is MNHNY and CDR2 is SVGAGI in the germline V gene (reference sequence). The CDR3 protein is CASRRTYEQYF. DNA for the CDR3: TGTGCCAGCAGACGTACCTACGAGCAGTACTTC.

The chain has TRBV7-2 and TRBJ2-7, with TRBD2 as a possible D gene (6 bases). This CDR3 has 15 residues. The germline V and J ends were trimmed by 1 base and 6 bases, with 16 bases remaining between them. Germline-derived CDR1 and CDR2 are SGHTA and FQGNSA. CDR3 sequence: CASSLVETSTSEQYF. As DNA, the CDR3 is TGTGCCAGCAGCTTAGTGGAGACTAGTACTTCCGAGCAGTACTTC.

The chain carries TRBV29-1 and TRBJ1-2, with TRBD1 identical over 8 bases. V shed 6 bases, J shed 0 bases, and the junction held 3 bases outside the gene matches. Germline V lookup: CDR1 SQVTM, CDR2 ANQGSEA. This CDR3 is 13 amino acids long. The CDR3 DNA follows: TGCAGCGTCTTACAGGGGGCTAACTATGGCTACACCTTC. Its translation: CSVLQGANYGYTF.

As to this clonotype: The conserved final phenylalanine or tryptophan is absent from the CDR3, which likely points to a read error. The rearrangement links TRBV7-6 to TRBJ2-1; 8 nucleotides agree with TRBD1. The V and J ends lost 1 base and 7 bases, in that order; junction bases with no gene match: 9. The CDR3 contains 16 residues. Germline V CDR1 and CDR2: SGHVS, FNYEAQ. The CDR3 protein is CASSLEDRARGNEQFL. In DNA, the CDR3 is TGTGCCAGCAGCTTAGAGGACAGGGCGAGGGGAAATGAGCAGTTCCTC.

The V call is TRBV24-1, the J call TRBJ1-1; D might be TRBD1 (6 bases). Trimming stripped 12 bases from V and 1 base from J, with 11 bases between. The CDR3 totals 12 residues. Germline lookup yields CDR1 KGHDR and CDR2 SFDVKD. The CDR3 sequence is CAVQGQNTEAFF. Here the CDR3 DNA reads TGTGCCGTACAGGGACAGAACACTGAAGCTTTCTTT.

V and J are TRBV12-3 or TRBV12-4 and TRBJ1-1; a possible D gene is TRBD1 (5 bases). Trimming removed 5 bases from V and 4 bases from J, with 8 bases in between. CDR3 length: 12 residues. The CDR3 nucleotides are TGTGCCAGCAGTGACAGACTCACTGAAGCTTTCTTT. It encodes CASSDRLTEAFF.

This clonotype was seen only a few times. This chain connects TRBV15 to TRBJ2-3; D could derive from TRBD1 or TRBD2 (5 bases each). The CDR3 runs 14 residues. Germline CDR1 reads LNHNV; CDR2 reads YYDKDF (reference sequence). V lost 3 bases and J 6 bases, leaving 13 bases between the germline ends. The CDR3 loop is CATSSEGKRDTQYF. The CDR3 nucleotides read TGTGCCACCAGCAGCGAGGGGAAACGTGATACGCAGTATTTT.

The chain carries TRBV4-1 and TRBJ1-2, with 8 bases matching TRBD1. There are 14 residues in the CDR3. V trimming: 3 bases; J trimming: 8 bases; junction bases outside the gene matches: 8. Per germline, CDR1 MGHRA and CDR2 YSYEKL. CDR3 DNA: TGCGCCAGCAGCCAGTCACAGGGGGTAGAAGGCTACACCTTC. Its translation: CASSQSQGVEGYTF.

V and J are TRBV9 and TRBJ1-1; no clear D. Between the trimmed V and J ends, which lost 2 bases and 2 bases, there was a span of 7 bases. CDR1 is SGDLS and CDR2 is YYNGEE in the germline V gene. The CDR3 runs 13 residues. The CDR3 sequence: CASSVQANTEAFF. The CDR3 nucleotides are TGTGCCAGCAGCGTCCAAGCAAACACTGAAGCTTTCTTT. Supplemented by reference TRBV9 and TRBJ1-1, the full variable domain reads DSGVTQTPKHLITATGQRVTLRCSPRSGDLSVYWYQQSLDQGLQFLIQYYNGEERAKGNILERFSAQQFPDLHSELNLSSLELGDSALYFCASSVQANTEAFFGQGTRLTVV.

This chain connects TRBV15 to TRBJ1-2, with 11 bases lining up with TRBD1. After removal of 4 bases from V and 5 bases from J, the junction contained 12 bases not matched to a gene. Germline lookup yields CDR1 LNHNV and CDR2 YYDKDF (reference sequence). This CDR3 is 17 amino acids long. The DNA for the CDR3 is TGTGCCACCAGCACCGGACAGGGGGCGTTTGCGGAGTATGGCTACACCTTC. Translating it yields CATSTGQGAFAEYGYTF.

This clonotype has just a few counts. The rearrangement uses TRBV18 and TRBJ2-2; 7 bases agree with TRBD1. The CDR3 contains 16 residues. V lost 6 bases and J lost 3; bases outside the gene matches: 10. Germline CDR1 KGHSH, CDR2 LQKENI. CDR3: CASSTGSGTDTGELFF. CDR3 DNA: TGTGCCAGCTCGACAGGGTCCGGGACGGACACCGGGGAGCTGTTTTTT.

This clonotype was counted between two and nine times. This chain connects TRBV4-1 to TRBJ2-2, with 10 bases lining up with TRBD1. J lost 6 bases, V lost 4 bases, and 5 bases had no gene match. The CDR3 is made up of 15 amino acids. Germline-derived CDR1 and CDR2 are MGHRA and YSYEKL. Here the CDR3 DNA reads TGCGCCAGCAGCCGGGGACAGGGGTTGGCCGGGGAGCTGTTTTTT. It is translated as CASSRGQGLAGELFF.